These T cell receptor beta chains were read from a single sample in a study of blood T cell repertoires in COVID-19. Sequencing used immunoSEQ multiplex PCR; TCRdb keeps in-frame clones, though not all of them. Of about 200,000 clones listed, around nine tenths are singletons. Specimen: PBMCs or T cells enriched from blood (not recorded which). The receptors were gathered from a woman under 40 with acute COVID-19. The CDR3 runs from the conserved cysteine through the conserved F or W.

V: TRBV9
J: TRBJ2-1
CDR3: CASSVAGGSKNNEQFF

V: TRBV4-3
J: TRBJ2-2
CDR3: CASSPRDRGGNGELFF

V: TRBV3-1/TRBV3-2
J: TRBJ1-2
CDR3: CASSQSPHRGAYGYTF

V: TRBV29-1
J: TRBJ1-2
CDR3: CSVDNLGQGDGYTF

V: TRBV5-1
J: TRBJ2-3
CDR3: CASSLELDTQYF

V: TRBV29-1
J: TRBJ2-4
CDR3: CSVAIWDRGVLAKNIQYF

V: TRBV30
J: TRBJ1-2
CDR3: CAWTSVGGYGYTF

V: TRBV6-2/TRBV6-3
J: TRBJ2-7
CDR3: CASGSGRSSYEQYF

V: TRBV19
J: TRBJ2-1
CDR3: CASSIPGYNEQFF

V: TRBV11-2
J: TRBJ2-1
CDR3: CASSATGGYEQFF

V: TRBV29-1
J: TRBJ2-1
CDR3: CSVRDSSYNEQFF

V: TRBV27
J: TRBJ2-1
CDR3: CASRYGGRSYNEQFF

V: TRBV19
J: TRBJ2-6
CDR3: CASSWGLAGAPGANVLTF

V: TRBV7-9
J: TRBJ2-1
CDR3: CASSPGGLGRGQFF

V: TRBV5-1
J: TRBJ1-1
CDR3: CASSLHGQQNTEAFF

V: TRBV29-1
J: TRBJ2-1
CDR3: CSVERTGGTYNEQFF

V: TRBV2
J: TRBJ1-5
CDR3: CASSASHGSNQPQHF

V: TRBV29-1
J: TRBJ2-5
CDR3: CSVIQGGQETQYF

V: TRBV11-2
J: TRBJ1-1
CDR3: CASSYQGGVRGTEAFF

V: TRBV9
J: TRBJ2-4
CDR3: CASSVSGGHKNIQYF

V: TRBV5-1
J: TRBJ1-5
CDR3: CASSLGQNQPQHF

V: TRBV19
J: TRBJ1-4
CDR3: CASSIEGGRQGKLFF

V: TRBV5-1
J: TRBJ1-4
CDR3: CASSRQAGLDEKLFF

V: TRBV11-2
J: TRBJ2-1
CDR3: CASSLVGTGGNNEQFF

V: TRBV2
J: TRBJ2-7
CDR3: CASSELGHEQYF

V: TRBV7-6
J: TRBJ2-7
CDR3: CASSLDIDLVSEQYF

V: TRBV29-1
J: TRBJ2-1
CDR3: CSVEDGRGANEQFF

V: TRBV10-2
J: TRBJ2-1
CDR3: CASRPRDRPYNEQFF

V: TRBV7-8
J: TRBJ2-7
CDR3: CASRPRFTYEQYF

V: TRBV27
J: TRBJ1-5
CDR3: CASSATRREGQPQHF

V: TRBV5-1
J: TRBJ1-5
CDR3: CASSTSTENSNQPQHF

V: TRBV24-1
J: TRBJ1-2
CDR3: CATSDLRPGTAIYGYTF

V: TRBV5-1
J: TRBJ1-2
CDR3: CASSAGPGGADGYTF

V: TRBV6-5
J: TRBJ2-1
CDR3: CASSYSTRNNEQFF

V: TRBV14
J: TRBJ2-7
CDR3: CASSPTYSYEQYF

V: TRBV3-1/TRBV3-2
J: TRBJ1-5
CDR3: CASSQWGGNQPQHF

V: TRBV3-1/TRBV3-2
J: TRBJ2-1
CDR3: CASSAGQTYNEQFF

V: TRBV30
J: TRBJ1-1
CDR3: CAWRGQPNTEAFF

V: TRBV19
J: TRBJ1-1
CDR3: CASSTTGQNTEAFF

V: TRBV28
J: TRBJ1-2
CDR3: CASSSLAGGSYGYTF

V: TRBV10-3
J: TRBJ1-5
CDR3: CATTNDRDGQPQHF

V: TRBV6-5
J: TRBJ2-1
CDR3: CASSPGTGLRNEQFF

V: TRBV7-6
J: TRBJ1-2
CDR3: CASSIYRGGANYGYTF

V: TRBV30
J: TRBJ1-2
CDR3: CAWSRAGGDLGYGYTF

V: TRBV7-6
J: TRBJ2-2
CDR3: CASSSFPPGGGSGELFF

V: TRBV19
J: TRBJ2-3
CDR3: CASKSRGSPSTDTQYF

V: TRBV28
J: TRBJ2-1
CDR3: CASSFSLDIVAGGSYNEQFF

V: TRBV6-5
J: TRBJ1-1
CDR3: CASSLSYEPGGEAFF

V: TRBV6-5
J: TRBJ1-2
CDR3: CATTANYGYTF

V: TRBV9
J: TRBJ2-2
CDR3: CASGDEALNTGELFF

V: TRBV25-1
J: TRBJ2-5
CDR3: CASGPTSGGAQETQYF

V: TRBV7-6
J: TRBJ1-2
CDR3: CASSSGGWDGYTF

V: TRBV11-3
J: TRBJ2-3
CDR3: CASSLGGGVTDTQYF

V: TRBV3-1/TRBV3-2
J: TRBJ1-4
CDR3: CASSQAGGQWEKLFF

V: TRBV19
J: TRBJ1-1
CDR3: CASSPGYTEAFF